The 3 T cell receptor beta chains reported below all come from one sample, sequenced in a study of regulatory T cells in long-lasting Graves disease. Combining iRepertoire HTBI primers with Arm-PCR of CDR3 regions, the authors built TCR beta libraries. TCRdb analysed the multiplex PCR reads with MiXCR anew, one entry per CDR3 protein. The data show approximately 400,000 distinct CDR3 sequences, with under 15% seen just once and 16% held by the top ten. Time point meaning: newly diagnosed GD, antithyroid drugs for less than 3 months. RNA from PBMCs was the source of the TCR library. These data are also associated with another study on T cells in Graves' hyperthyroidism and ophthalmopathy.

The source material was peripheral blood mononuclear cells (PBMCs), sampled at new diagnosis, from a patient treated with antithyroid drugs. The receptors were gathered from a woman aged 25 to 39 with Graves disease.

This clonotype was recorded at least ten times. J is TRBJ2-3 and V is TRBV15, with a tentative D call TRBD1 (5 bases). Germline V gene data show CDR1 as LNHNV and CDR2 as YYDKDF (reference sequence). With 5 bases removed from V and 4 bases from J, the gap between germline ends came to 13 bases. This CDR3 spans 14 amino acids. DNA of the CDR3: TGTGCCACCAGCCATCGACAGATTTCAGATACGCAGTATTTT. Protein product: CATSHRQISDTQYF.

This clonotype has ten or more counts. The chain is built from TRBV2 and TRBJ2-2, with D perhaps matching TRBD1 (6 bases). V was pared by 11 bases and J by 1 base, with 20 bases between. The CDR3 totals 16 residues. Germline values: CDR1 SNHLY, CDR2 FYNNEI. DNA of the CDR3: TGTGCCGTTCTATCGACAGGAAGCAAGAACACCGGGGAGCTGTTTTTT. Translated: CAVLSTGSKNTGELFF.

This clonotype was observed many times. The V gene is TRBV20-1, the J gene TRBJ1-2, with D perhaps matching TRBD1 (5 bases). The CDR3 spans 14 residues. Germline values: CDR1 DFQATT, CDR2 SNEGSKA (reference sequence). V shed 0 bases and J shed 4 bases, with 12 bases lying between them. DNA of the CDR3: TGCAGTGCTAGAGATCCCAGGGCCTCCTATGGCTACACCTTC. Its translation: CSARDPRASYGYTF.